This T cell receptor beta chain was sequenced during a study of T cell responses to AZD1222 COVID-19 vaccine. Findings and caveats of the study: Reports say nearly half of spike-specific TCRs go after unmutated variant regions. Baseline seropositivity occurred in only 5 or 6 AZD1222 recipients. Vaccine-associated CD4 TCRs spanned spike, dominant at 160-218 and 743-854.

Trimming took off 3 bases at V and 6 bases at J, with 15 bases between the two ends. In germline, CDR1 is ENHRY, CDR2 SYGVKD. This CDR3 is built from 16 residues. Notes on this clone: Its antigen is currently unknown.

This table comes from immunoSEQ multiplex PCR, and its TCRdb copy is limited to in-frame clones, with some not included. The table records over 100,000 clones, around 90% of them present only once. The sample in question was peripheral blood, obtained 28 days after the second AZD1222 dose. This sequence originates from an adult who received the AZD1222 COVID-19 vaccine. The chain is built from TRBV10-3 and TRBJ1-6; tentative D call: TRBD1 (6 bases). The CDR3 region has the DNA TGTGCCATCAGTGAACAGGGAACGAGGGTTAATTCACCCCTCCACTTT. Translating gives CAISEQGTRVNSPLHF.